Following are 24 T cell receptor beta chains from one sample sequenced in a study of radiation and T cells in renal cell carcinoma. Assay: immunoSEQ multiplex PCR; the TCRdb copy retains only in-frame clones and omits some. This table holds about 130,000 clones, about 88% found once. Time point noted: blood 2 weeks post-SBRT. Regarding treatment: 15 Gy SBRT to primary tumor, nephrectomy 4 weeks later. The sequenced sample was blood, obtained from a patient whose treatment included radiotherapy and nephrectomy. The receptors shown here come from a woman in her 70s with renal cell carcinoma.

The CDR3 coding sequence is TGTGCCAGCAGGGGACACAACATGAACACTGAAGCTTTCTTT. It specifies CASRGHNMNTEAFF. V and J are TRBV2 and TRBJ1-1; maybe TRBD1 (6 bases). The length of the CDR3 is 14 residues. The V gene's germline CDR1 is SNHLY and CDR2 FYNNEI. V lost 6 bases and J lost 0, with 11 bases in between.

The rearrangement uses TRBV9 and TRBJ2-2; D gene ambiguous. The length of the CDR3 is 13 residues. CDR1 is SGDLS, CDR2 YYNGEE, per germline. Between the trimmed V and J ends, which lost 5 bases and 1 base, there was a span of 6 bases. The CDR3 coding sequence is TGTGCCAGCAGTCACGGGAACACCGGGGAGCTGTTTTTT. Protein: CASSHGNTGELFF.

The chain carries TRBV10-3 and TRBJ1-4; D possibly corresponds to TRBD1 (6 bases). This CDR3 comprises 13 residues. Germline-derived CDR1 and CDR2 are ENHRY and SYGVKD. Trimming pared 6 bases from V and 6 bases from J, leaving 11 bases between. Written as DNA, the CDR3 is TGTGCCATCAGAGGCAGGGGCGATGAAAAACTGTTTTTT. Translating it yields CAIRGRGDEKLFF.

This chain uses TRBV7-9 with TRBJ1-1; D unresolved. The germline V gene encodes CDR1 SEHNR and CDR2 FQNEAQ (reference sequence). The V gene lost 5 bases and the J gene lost 0 bases, with 4 bases spanning the gap. The CDR3 sequence is 12 residues long. The DNA for the CDR3 is TGTGCCAGCAGCATACTGAACACTGAAGCTTTCTTT. Translating it yields CASSILNTEAFF.

The gene calls are TRBV5-5 and TRBJ1-4, with unresolved D. CDR1 and CDR2 (germline): SGHKS, YYEKEE (reference sequence). Trimming removed 3 bases from V and 8 bases from J, with 11 bases in between. There are 13 residues in the CDR3. CDR3 region: CASSSSKGEKLFF. The CDR3 coding sequence is TGTGCCAGCAGCTCGTCAAAAGGGGAAAAACTGTTTTTT.

This sequence joins TRBV10-3 and TRBJ1-1; a weak D match, TRBD1 (5 bases). CDR1 and CDR2 (germline): ENHRY, SYGVKD. This CDR3 is 12 amino acids long. The ends were cut back, 0 bases at V and 11 bases at J, with 10 bases in the middle. The CDR3 bases are TGTGCCATCAGTGAGTCCTCAGGGAAGGCTTTCTTT. Translation: CAISESSGKAFF.

The chain links TRBV14 to TRBJ2-7, with 9 bases lining up with TRBD1. The CDR3 has 13 amino acids. V was pared by 8 bases and J by 4 bases, with 6 bases of the junction left unmatched. The germline CDR1 and CDR2 sequences are SGHDN and FVKESK. CDR3 amino acids: CASRGQGLYEQYF. The CDR3 bases are TGTGCCAGCCGCGGACAGGGGTTGTACGAGCAGTACTTC.

The V and J genes are TRBV10-3 and TRBJ1-6, with TRBD1 identical over 9 bases. The CDR3 has 14 residues. Germline V gene lookup returns CDR1 ENHRY and CDR2 SYGVKD. Losses at the gene ends were 6 bases for V and 10 bases for J; bases not matched to a gene: 7. The CDR3 region is CAIRVDRGGSPLHF. The CDR3 DNA reads TGTGCCATCAGAGTGGACAGGGGAGGCTCACCCCTCCACTTT.

This clone was observed a single time. The chain recombines TRBV19 with TRBJ1-5, with a weak D call TRBD1 (5 bases). CDR1 is LNHDA, CDR2 SQIVND, per germline (reference sequence). Trimming removed 2 bases at V and 11 bases at J, with 16 bases between. This CDR3 spans 14 amino acids. Here the CDR3 DNA reads TGTGCCAGTAGTATAAGGGGACCCCTATCTACCCAGCATTTT. Translated, it gives CASSIRGPLSTQHF.

The chain couples TRBV6-5 to TRBJ2-7, with D maybe TRBD2 (5 bases). The V and J ends lost 0 bases and 3 bases respectively, with 15 bases between them. In germline, CDR1 is MNHEY, CDR2 SVGAGI. CDR3 length: 16 amino acids. DNA of the CDR3: TGTGCCAGCAGTTACTCGCCGGGAATGGTAAACTACGAGCAGTACTTC. Residues: CASSYSPGMVNYEQYF.

This clone was seen a single time. V gene TRBV20-1 combines with J gene TRBJ2-1; no clear D gene. This CDR3 has 11 amino acids. Per germline, CDR1 DFQATT and CDR2 SNEGSKA (reference sequence). The V end was cut by 1 base, the J end by 9 bases, with 7 bases between. CDR3 nucleotide sequence: TGCAGTGCTAGAGGCCCACTTGAGCAGTTCTTC. This gives the protein CSARGPLEQFF.

This chain joins TRBV15 and TRBJ2-2; D might be TRBD1 (6 bases). The CDR3 has 14 amino acids. Germline V gene data show CDR1 as LNHNV and CDR2 as YYDKDF (reference sequence). V gave up 7 bases and J gave up 5 bases, with 14 bases separating them. The CDR3 region is CATTTGEWTGELFF. Here the CDR3 DNA reads TGTGCCACCACGACAGGAGAGTGGACCGGGGAGCTGTTTTTT.

The J gene is TRBJ2-1, the V gene TRBV6-4; D is undetermined. The CDR3 is 13 amino acids. Per germline, CDR1 MRHNA and CDR2 SNTAGT. V was clipped by 4 bases and J by 7 bases, with 11 bases between them. CDR3 residues: CASSVTIGNEQFF. The CDR3, as DNA: TGTGCCAGCAGTGTAACTATTGGGAATGAGCAGTTCTTC.

The rearrangement links TRBV28 to TRBJ1-5, with 7 nucleotides matching TRBD1. Germline values: CDR1 MDHEN, CDR2 SYDVKM. The CDR3 runs to 15 residues. Losses at the gene ends were 8 bases for V and 3 bases for J; bases not matched to a gene: 10. CDR3 residues: CASLSPGQSNQPQHF. The CDR3 DNA reads TGTGCCAGCCTCTCCCCGGGACAGTCCAATCAGCCCCAGCATTTT.

This chain connects TRBV29-1 to TRBJ2-7; the D is unclear. Germline CDR1 SQVTM, CDR2 ANQGSEA. V lost 4 bases and J 7 bases, leaving 14 bases between the germline ends. This CDR3 contains 12 residues. This CDR3 is CSVVSGAWEQYF. The CDR3 DNA is TGCAGCGTTGTCTCGGGCGCTTGGGAGCAGTACTTC.

The V and J genes are TRBV5-1 and TRBJ1-4; D is uncertain. The CDR3 extends over 16 amino acids. V shed 0 bases and J shed 4 bases, with 13 bases lying between them. CDR1 is SGHRS and CDR2 is YFSETQ in the germline V gene. The CDR3 region has the DNA TGCGCCAGCAGCTTGGGGCATTCGGACGGTAATGAAAAACTGTTTTTT. Translated: CASSLGHSDGNEKLFF.

In its sample, this clone was seen once. V gene TRBV27 combines with J gene TRBJ1-5, with D uncertain. Germline V CDR1 and CDR2: MNHEY, SMNVEV (reference sequence). The CDR3 totals 15 residues. The germline V and J ends were trimmed by 0 bases and 3 bases, with 9 bases remaining between them. CDR3 DNA: TGTGCCAGCAGTTTATCGTCAGGAAACAATCAGCCCCAGCATTTT. As protein: CASSLSSGNNQPQHF.

The chain carries TRBV6-5 and TRBJ2-1; TRBD2 is a possible D gene (5 bases). The CDR3 totals 13 residues. The germline V gene has CDR1 MNHEY and CDR2 SVGAGI. Trimming left V 5 bases short and J 6 bases short, with 11 bases between. Here the CDR3 reads CASSISRVNEQFF. The CDR3 nucleotides read TGTGCCAGCAGTATATCGCGGGTCAATGAGCAGTTCTTC.

Written as DNA, the CDR3 is TGCGCCAGCAGCTTGACCGGGACAGGGGTGAGAGAGCAGTACTTC. It codes for CASSLTGTGVREQYF. The chain joins TRBV5-1 to TRBJ2-7; 10 nucleotides agree with TRBD1. Germline-derived CDR1 and CDR2 are SGHRS and YFSETQ. Germline trimming cut 1 base from V and 7 bases from J; bases unmatched to any gene: 8. CDR3 length: 15 residues. Together with reference TRBV5-1 and TRBJ2-7, the CDR3 gives the full variable domain: KAGVTQTPRYLIKTRGQQVTLSCSPISGHRSVSWYQQTPGQGLQFLFEYFSETQRNKGNFPGRFSGRQFSNSRSEMNVSTLELGDSALYLCASSLTGTGVREQYFGPGTRLTVT.

This clone came up once. The DNA of the CDR3 is TGTGCCAGCAGCGTAGGCCATAGGGGCTTCACCGGGGAGCTGTTTTTT. Translated: CASSVGHRGFTGELFF. This chain links TRBV7-2 with TRBJ2-2; D perhaps matches TRBD1 (5 bases). Per germline, CDR1 SGHTA and CDR2 FQGNSA. V dropped 5 bases and J dropped 4 bases, with 17 bases sitting between them. This CDR3 is built from 16 residues.

This clone turned up a few times. V is TRBV6-5 and J is TRBJ2-5; 14 bases match TRBD2. Germline values: CDR1 MNHEY, CDR2 SVGAGI. V was clipped by 2 bases and J by 4 bases; unmatched bases: 3. The CDR3 has 16 amino acids. The CDR3 is CASSYRGTSGGETQYF. The CDR3, as DNA: TGTGCCAGCAGTTACCGGGGGACTAGCGGGGGAGAGACCCAGTACTTC.

The rearrangement joins TRBV19 to TRBJ2-1, with a possible D match to TRBD2 (6 bases). V lost 5 bases and J lost 0, with 11 bases in between. The germline V gene encodes CDR1 LNHDA and CDR2 SQIVND (reference sequence). The CDR3 extends over 15 amino acids. As DNA, the CDR3 is TGTGCCAGTAGTTCGCGGGGCAGCTCCTACAATGAGCAGTTCTTC. This sequence encodes CASSSRGSSYNEQFF.

The rearrangement links TRBV11-3 to TRBJ2-3; 9 bases agree with TRBD1. V lost 3 bases to trimming and J lost 7 bases; unmatched junction nucleotides: 8. Germline V lookup: CDR1 SGHNT, CDR2 YENEEA. The CDR3 loop spans 15 amino acids. CDR3 residues: CASSLAGTGINTQYF. CDR3 in DNA: TGTGCCAGCAGCTTGGCCGGGACAGGGATCAATACGCAGTATTTT.

J is TRBJ2-3 and V is TRBV6-5; TRBD2 agrees at 10 bases. The V gene's germline CDR1 is MNHEY and CDR2 SVGAGI. This CDR3 comprises 13 residues. Losses at the gene ends were 8 bases for V and 4 bases for J; bases not matched to a gene: 3. CDR3 region: CASSSGGADTQYF. The CDR3 coding sequence is TGTGCCAGCTCGAGCGGGGGGGCAGATACGCAGTATTTT.